This T cell receptor beta chain comes out of a study of shared clonotypes between healthy human individuals. Original processing notes: ImmunoSEQ gave junction-only sequences without quality scores, so filtering differed. Libraries were prepared by immunoSEQ multiplex PCR; TCRdb keeps only in-frame clonotypes and omits some of them. For V, J and clone size, that table is used; D and trimming come from the DNA. The data hold around 2.5 million clones, with roughly 93% observed a single time. The J segment lost 4 bases and the V segment lost 8 bases, leaving 14 bases of the junction unmatched. Germline CDR1 is MNHEY and CDR2 is SVGAGI. This CDR3 spans 15 amino acids.

The TCR sequence derives from a man between 18 and 35 years old in good health. Some clones in this sample may be carry-over from other donors' samples. Sequenced input: naive CD4+ T cells from PBMCs. Sample subset: CD45RA+ positively selected. The chain joins TRBV6-5 to TRBJ2-7, with TRBD2 matching 7 bases. The CDR3 DNA reads TGTGCCAGCCGTCCGGTCGGCGGGAGAGGGTACGAGCAGTACTTC. As protein: CASRPVGGRGYEQYF.